This T cell receptor beta chain was retrieved from a study of CD8+CD57+ T cells in acquired aplastic anemia. Study-wide results and limits: Patients had around 30 CD8+ CDR3 sequences in common with controls (the shared set).

Details on this clonotype: Its matching antigen is unknown.

V lost 7 bases and J 3 bases, leaving 15 bases between the germline ends. The CDR3 is made up of 15 amino acids. Profiles of TCR beta VDJ and CDR3 were generated from a genomic DNA template. TCRdb re-called the reads with MiXCR, one entry per CDR3 protein. The sample lists fewer than 100,000 distinct CDR3 sequences; 40% to 55% were seen once. The material sequenced was sorted CD4+, CD8+, or CD8+CD57+ T cells (not recorded which) from PBMCs. This sequence originates from a human donor in good health, serving as a control. This chain links TRBV12-3 or TRBV12-4 with TRBJ2-2, with D possibly being TRBD1 (5 bases). In nucleotides, the CDR3 is TGTGCCAGCACCAAGACAGCAAGGGACACCGGGGAGCTGTTTTTT. Translating gives CASTKTARDTGELFF.